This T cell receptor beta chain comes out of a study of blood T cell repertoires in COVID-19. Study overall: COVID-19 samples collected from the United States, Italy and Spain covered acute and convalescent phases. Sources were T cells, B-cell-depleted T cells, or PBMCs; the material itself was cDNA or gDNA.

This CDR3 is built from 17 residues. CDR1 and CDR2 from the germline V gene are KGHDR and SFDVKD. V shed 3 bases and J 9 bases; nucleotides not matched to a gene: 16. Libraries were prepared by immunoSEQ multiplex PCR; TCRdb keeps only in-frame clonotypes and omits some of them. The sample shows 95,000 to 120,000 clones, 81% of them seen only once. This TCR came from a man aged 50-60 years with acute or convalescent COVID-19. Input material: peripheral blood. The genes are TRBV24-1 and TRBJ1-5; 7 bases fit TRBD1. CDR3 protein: CATSDATTGRSGRPQHF. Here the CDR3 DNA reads TGTGCCACCAGTGATGCTACGACAGGGAGGTCCGGTAGGCCCCAGCATTTT.